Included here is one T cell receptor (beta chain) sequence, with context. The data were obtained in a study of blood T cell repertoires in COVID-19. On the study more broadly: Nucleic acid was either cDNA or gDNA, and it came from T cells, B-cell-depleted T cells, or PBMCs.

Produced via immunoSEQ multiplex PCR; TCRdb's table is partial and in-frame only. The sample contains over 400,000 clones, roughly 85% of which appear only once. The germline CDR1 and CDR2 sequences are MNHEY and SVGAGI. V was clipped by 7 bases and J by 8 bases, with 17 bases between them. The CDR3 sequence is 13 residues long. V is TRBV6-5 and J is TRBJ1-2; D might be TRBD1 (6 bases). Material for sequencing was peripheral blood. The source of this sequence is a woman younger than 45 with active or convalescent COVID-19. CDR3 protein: CASTRQAVDGYTF. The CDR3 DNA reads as TGTGCCAGCACTCGACAGGCGGTCGACGGCTACACCTTC.